This T cell receptor beta chain was found in a study of blood T cell repertoires in COVID-19 (dated by TCRdb to the early 2020s). In terms of the full investigation: Samples from collaborators originated in the United States, Italy and Spain and spanned both the acute and convalescent phases of COVID-19. The prospective study material was composed of cDNA or gDNA derived from T cells, B-cell-depleted T cells, or PBMCs. The dataset comprised deeply sampled blood TCRbeta repertoires from subjects exposed to, actively infected with, or recovered from COVID-19. A freely available public database, intended as a resource for researchers studying the immune response to SARS-CoV-2, is where the repertoires were released. Samples were obtained from the ongoing ImmuneRACE study (first 160 participants) and from some 1,300 subjects provided by 6 global collaborators. The sample metadata nearly always contained a de-identified subject ID, COVID-19 status, age in years and sex. Where available, HLA class I and class II types were obtained from metadata supplied by the sample provider rather than from assay-based typing. Summary of the overall study and its limitations: The quantity of clinical and demographic metadata differed by source and by participant and was supplied without curation.

Each collaborating institution followed its own protocols to collect whole blood in K2EDTA tubes. For TCRbeta analysis, collaborator samples were shipped as frozen whole blood, as isolated PBMCs, or as DNA extracted from either sample type. Per the germline V gene, SGHRS is the CDR1 and YFSETQ is the CDR2. The CDR3 starts with the cysteine, ends with the phenylalanine, and has 14 residues. Left in the record is the CDR3 DNA by itself, 42 bases read in frame from the first base. V is pruned by 1 base and J by 6 bases, leaving 1 base of the junction without a gene match. Turning to this clone: The clone's antigen remains unknown. Base qualities are missing; no much larger clone stands one base away.

TCRbeta CDR3 regions were amplified from genomic DNA using the immunoSEQ Assay, a bias-controlled multiplex PCR. For the original study's pipeline: Nucleated cell counts per sample were estimated from amplification of reference gene primers within the assay. Sequence reads were collapsed and filtered to measure the absolute abundance of every unique TCRbeta CDR3 rearrangement. Productive Simpson clonality was computed per sample as the square root of Simpson's diversity index over productive rearrangements. This is the immuneACCESS table as TCRdb keeps it, with only in-frame sequences that have V and J called. A part of the clones is gone; compared with another copy, unresolved V genes explain less than half, and the rest is unexplained. The V and J calls and the clone size are those of that table, but D and trimming were determined from the DNA. The sample table contains about 140,000 clones; only one count was recorded for less than 80% of them. Roughly 4.7% of the sample is held by the ten biggest clonotypes.

The source material was peripheral blood. This receptor was obtained from a woman over 75 with active or convalescent COVID-19. The chain links TRBV5-1 with TRBJ1-4; 9 of the junction bases match TRBD1. The nucleotide sequence reads as follows: TGCGCCAGCAGCTTGACAGGGGGCGATGAAAAACTGTTTTTT. The translation is CASSLTGGDEKLFF.